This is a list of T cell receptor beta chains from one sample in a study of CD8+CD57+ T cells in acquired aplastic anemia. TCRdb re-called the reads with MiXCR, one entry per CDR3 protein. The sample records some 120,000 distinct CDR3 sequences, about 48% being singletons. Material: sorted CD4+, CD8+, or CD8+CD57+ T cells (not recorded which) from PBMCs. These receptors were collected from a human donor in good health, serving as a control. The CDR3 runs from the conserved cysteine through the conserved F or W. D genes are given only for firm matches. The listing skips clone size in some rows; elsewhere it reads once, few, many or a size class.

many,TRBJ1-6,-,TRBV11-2,CASSLYHTGRRDSPLHF,TGTGCCAGCAGCTTATATCATACGGGCCGTAGGGATTCACCCCTCCACTTT
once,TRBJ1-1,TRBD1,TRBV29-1,CSASGGRTEAFF,TGCAGCGCCTCAGGGGGAAGGACTGAAGCTTTCTTT
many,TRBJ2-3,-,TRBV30,CAWSASSGTDTQYF,TGTGCCTGGAGTGCTAGTTCGGGGACAGATACGCAGTATTTT
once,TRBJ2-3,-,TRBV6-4,CASSYSDTQYF,TGTGCCAGCAGTTACTCTGATACGCAGTATTTT
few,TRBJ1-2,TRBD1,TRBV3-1,CASSQQGGRRGYTF,TGTGCCAGCAGCCAACAGGGGGGGCGGAGGGGCTACACCTTC
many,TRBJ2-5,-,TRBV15,CATSRQGPQTQYF,TGTGCCACCAGCAGGCAGGGCCCTCAGACCCAGTACTTC
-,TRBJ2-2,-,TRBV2,CASSTGLQSGELFF,TGTGCCAGCAGCACCGGTCTACAGTCCGGGGAGCTGTTTTTT
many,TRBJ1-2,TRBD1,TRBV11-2,CASSLRPGQPNYGYTF,TGTGCCAGCAGCTTAAGGCCGGGACAGCCTAACTATGGCTACACCTTC
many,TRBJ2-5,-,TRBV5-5,CASSFNSLRQETQYF,TGTGCCAGCAGCTTCAATTCACTGCGCCAAGAGACCCAGTACTTC
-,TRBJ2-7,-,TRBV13,CASSLRQFHSYEQYF,TGTGCCAGCAGTTTAAGACAGTTCCACTCCTACGAGCAGTACTTC
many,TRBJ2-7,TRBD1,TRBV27,CASGGQGNSIAYEQYF,TGTGCCAGCGGAGGACAGGGGAATTCCATCGCCTACGAGCAGTACTTC
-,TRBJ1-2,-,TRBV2,CASSLEGSGGYTF,TGTGCCAGCAGCTTGGAGGGATCGGGAGGCTACACCTTC
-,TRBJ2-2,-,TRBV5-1,CASSPQGDTGELLF,TGCGCCAGCAGCCCGCAAGGGGACACCGGAGAGCTGCTTTTT
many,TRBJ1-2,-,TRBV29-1,CSVEGAAYGYTF,TGCAGCGTTGAAGGCGCAGCCTATGGCTACACCTTC
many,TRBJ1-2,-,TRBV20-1,CSLEVGFNYGYTF,TGCAGCCTGGAGGTTGGATTTAACTATGGCTACACCTTC
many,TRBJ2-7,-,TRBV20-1,CSARADKIYEQYF,TGCAGTGCTAGGGCAGACAAAATTTACGAGCAGTACTTC
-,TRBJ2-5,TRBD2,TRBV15,CATSRDSGGWGQETQYF,TGTGCCACCAGCAGAGATAGCGGGGGGTGGGGCCAAGAGACCCAGTACTTC
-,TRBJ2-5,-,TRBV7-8,CASSPRGNQETQYF,TGTGCCAGCAGCCCCCGGGGAAACCAAGAGACCCAGTACTTC
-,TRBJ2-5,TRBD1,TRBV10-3,CAISEWNRGRETQYF,TGTGCCATCAGTGAGTGGAACAGGGGGCGAGAGACCCAGTACTTC
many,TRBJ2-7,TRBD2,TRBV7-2,CASSSDEAGSYEQYF,TGTGCCAGCAGCAGCGACGAAGCGGGGAGCTACGAGCAGTACTTC
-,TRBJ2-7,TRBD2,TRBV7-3,CATRTSGTYEQYF,TGTGCCACCCGGACTAGCGGCACCTACGAGCAGTACTTC
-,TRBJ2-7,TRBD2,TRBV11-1,CASSPSGLAGGPSYEQYF,TGTGCCAGCAGCCCGTCGGGACTAGCGGGGGGGCCTTCCTACGAGCAGTACTTC
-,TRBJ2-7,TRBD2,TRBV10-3,CAISESLAGGYEQYF,TGTGCCATCAGTGAGTCTCTAGCGGGGGGCTACGAGCAGTACTTC
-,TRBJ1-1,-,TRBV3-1,CASSPNTDSYPNTEAFF,TGTGCCAGCAGCCCGAATACCGACAGCTACCCGAACACTGAAGCTTTCTTT
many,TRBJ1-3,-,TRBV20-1,CSARVVDTIYF,TGCAGTGCTAGAGTCGTTGACACCATATATTTT
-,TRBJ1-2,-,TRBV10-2,CSSSEGHYGYTF,TGCTCCAGCAGTGAGGGGCACTATGGCTACACCTTC
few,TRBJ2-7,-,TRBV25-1,CASSEFRGAIYEQYF,TGTGCCAGCAGTGAATTCAGGGGGGCCATCTACGAGCAGTACTTC
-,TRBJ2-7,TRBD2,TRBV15,CATSRDPSGDYEQYF,TGTGCCACCAGCAGAGATCCTAGCGGGGACTACGAGCAGTACTTC
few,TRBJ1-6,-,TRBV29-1,CSVEAGVNSPLHF,TGCAGCGTTGAGGCAGGGGTTAATTCACCCCTCCACTTT
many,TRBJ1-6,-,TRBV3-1,CASSHPMGQMYNSPLHF,TGTGCCAGCAGCCACCCCATGGGGCAGATGTATAATTCACCCCTCCACTTT
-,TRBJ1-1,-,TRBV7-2,CASSLRAEAFF,TGTGCCAGCAGCTTAAGGGCTGAAGCTTTCTTT
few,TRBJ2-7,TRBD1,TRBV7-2,CASSEGQGGSYEQYF,TGTGCCAGCAGTGAGGGACAGGGGGGCTCCTACGAGCAGTACTTC
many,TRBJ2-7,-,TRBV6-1,CASSEGNRLTEQYF,TGTGCCAGCAGTGAAGGGAACAGGCTGACTGAGCAGTACTTC
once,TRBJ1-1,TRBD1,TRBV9,CASSVTGQGDTEASF,TGTGCCAGCAGCGTCACGGGACAGGGAGACACTGAAGCTTCCTTT
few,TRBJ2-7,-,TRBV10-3,CAISRSSYEQYF,TGTGCCATCTCCAGAAGCTCCTACGAGCAGTACTTC
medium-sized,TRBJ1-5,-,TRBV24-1,CATGKSQHF,TGTGCCACCGGTAAATCCCAGCATTTT
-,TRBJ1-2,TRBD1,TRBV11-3,CASSTRRGYGYTF,TGTGCCAGCAGCACACGCAGGGGGTATGGCTACACCTTC
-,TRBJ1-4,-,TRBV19,CASSSRWGGEKLLF,TGTGCCAGTAGTTCTCGGTGGGGTGGTGAAAAACTGCTTTTT
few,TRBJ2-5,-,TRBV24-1,CATSLSQPQETQYF,TGTGCCACCAGTTTATCACAGCCTCAAGAGACCCAGTACTTC
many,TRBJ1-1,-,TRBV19,CASSMKGDEAFF,TGTGCCAGTAGTATGAAAGGAGATGAAGCTTTCTTT
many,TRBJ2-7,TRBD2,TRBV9,CASSVGLAGGQEQYF,TGTGCCAGCAGCGTAGGGCTAGCGGGGGGTCAGGAGCAGTACTTC
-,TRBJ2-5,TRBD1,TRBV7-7,CASSSTGGLGQETQYF,TGTGCCAGCAGCTCCACAGGGGGCTTAGGACAAGAGACCCAGTACTTC
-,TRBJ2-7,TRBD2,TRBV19,CASSIRSSGGPPVGYEQYF,TGTGCCAGTAGTATCCGCTCTAGCGGGGGCCCCCCGGTAGGCTACGAGCAGTACTTC
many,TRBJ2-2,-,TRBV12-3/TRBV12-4,CASSHWTENTGELFF,TGTGCCAGCAGCCATTGGACGGAGAACACCGGGGAGCTGTTTTTT
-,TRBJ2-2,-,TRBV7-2,CASSTERTGELFF,TGTGCCAGCAGCACAGAGCGCACCGGGGAGCTGTTTTTT
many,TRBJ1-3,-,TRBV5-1,CASSSETLRQAGSGNTIYF,TGCGCCAGCAGCTCCGAGACATTGCGACAGGCTGGGTCTGGAAACACCATATATTTT
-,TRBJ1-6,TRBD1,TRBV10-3,CAIGRDRANSPLHF,TGTGCCATCGGACGGGACAGGGCTAATTCACCCCTCCACTTT
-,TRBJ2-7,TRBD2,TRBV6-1,CASSRLAGSSYEQYF,TGTGCCAGCAGCAGACTAGCGGGGAGCTCCTACGAGCAGTACTTC
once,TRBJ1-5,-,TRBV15,CATSRDIGRDGQPQHF,TGTGCCACCAGCAGAGATATAGGCAGGGACGGCCAGCCCCAGCATTTT